Listed below are T cell receptor beta chains from one sample, sequenced in a study of regulatory T cells in long-lasting Graves disease. TCRdb used MiXCR to reprocess the multiplex PCR reads, holding one entry per CDR3 protein. In the table there are about 420,000 distinct CDR3 sequences, about 20% of which are singletons. The input for sequencing was peripheral blood mononuclear cells (PBMCs), taken when the disease was refractory, from a patient treated with antithyroid drugs. The receptors originated from a female donor with Graves disease. Both conserved end residues are part of each CDR3. Fields, in order: D gene, J gene, V gene, clone size, CDR3 DNA, CDR3 protein. A D gene is named only where the DNA matches it firmly. Clone size is not always given. Where it is, it says once, few, many or a class for expanded clones.

NA	TRBJ2-2	TRBV5-1	few	TGCGCCAGCAGCTTGACGGGACCCTATTCCTACACCGGGGAGCTGTTTTTT	CASSLTGPYSYTGELFF
NA	TRBJ2-5	TRBV6-2/TRBV6-3	NA	TGTGCCAGCAACCCTAGGGGGAAGACCCAGTACTTC	CASNPRGKTQYF
TRBD1	TRBJ1-2	TRBV3-1	NA	TGTGCCAGCAGCCTATCAGTAATCCCCGGGACAGGGGCTTATGGCTACACCTTC	CASSLSVIPGTGAYGYTF
TRBD1	TRBJ1-2	TRBV5-6	few	TGTGCCAGCGATACAGGGGGCCTTTATGGCTACACCTTC	CASDTGGLYGYTF
NA	TRBJ1-1	TRBV7-9	many	TGTGCCGCCTTGGATTTGGGCACTGAAGCTTTCTTT	CAALDLGTEAFF
NA	TRBJ1-2	TRBV2	NA	TGTGCCAGCAGTATCCAAACAGGGCTAAATGGCTACACCTTC	CASSIQTGLNGYTF
NA	TRBJ2-5	TRBV20-1	few	TGCAGTGCTAGAGATTTCAGCGTTCAACGGGGCTTAGAGACCCAGTACTTC	CSARDFSVQRGLETQYF
NA	TRBJ2-7	TRBV29-1	NA	TGCATGCCGGGACACCACTACGAGCAGTACTTC	CMPGHHYEQYF
TRBD2	TRBJ2-3	TRBV19	NA	TGTGCCAGTAAGGGCGGGAGTCAAGATACGCAGTATTTT	CASKGGSQDTQYF
NA	TRBJ1-6	TRBV7-2	NA	TGTGCCAGCAGCGGAGCGGGTGGGCCCTCCTATAATTCACCCCTCCACTTT	CASSGAGGPSYNSPLHF
NA	TRBJ2-5	TRBV10-3	few	TGTGCCATCAGTGACAATAGCCTGCACGAGACCCAGTACTTC	CAISDNSLHETQYF
NA	TRBJ1-4	TRBV3-1	many	TGTGCCAGCAGCCAAGAAGATGGGGGGGAAAAACTGTTTTTT	CASSQEDGGEKLFF
TRBD1	TRBJ2-7	TRBV28	many	TGTGCCAGCAGAACCTCCGGGACAGGGAATGAGCAGTACTTC	CASRTSGTGNEQYF
NA	TRBJ2-3	TRBV7-3	NA	TGTGCCAGCAGCTTAACGGCCGTAGGACCAGGTGGGACGCAGTATTTT	CASSLTAVGPGGTQYF
NA	TRBJ1-1	TRBV24-1	few	TGTGCCACCAGGGGACGGAAAAACACTGAAGCTTTCTTT	CATRGRKNTEAFF
TRBD2	TRBJ2-7	TRBV20-1	NA	TGCAGTGCTAGAGATGCGGGGGGTTGGGCGTACGAGCAGTACTTC	CSARDAGGWAYEQYF
TRBD1	TRBJ1-2	TRBV2	many	TGTGCCAGCAACAGGGGGCTCGATGGCTACACCTTC	CASNRGLDGYTF
TRBD1	TRBJ1-4	TRBV2	few	TGTGCCGGGTCCGGGACAGATAATGAAAAACTGTTTTTT	CAGSGTDNEKLFF
NA	TRBJ1-5	TRBV7-8	many	TGTGCCAGCAGCTTAGGGGTAGATCAGCCCCAGCATTTT	CASSLGVDQPQHF
TRBD1	TRBJ1-1	TRBV4-3	NA	TGCGCCAGCAGCCGTTCCGGGACAGGCCTCGTAACTGAAGCTTTCTTT	CASSRSGTGLVTEAFF
NA	TRBJ2-7	TRBV5-5	NA	TGTGCCAGCAGCTTTTATGGGAGGCTCTACGAGCAGTACTTC	CASSFYGRLYEQYF
NA	TRBJ1-1	TRBV20-1	few	TGCAGTGCTAGTTCATCATCCAGCATGAACACTGAAGCTTTCTTT	CSASSSSSMNTEAFF
NA	TRBJ1-5	TRBV29-1	few	TGCAGCGTTGGGGGCGGGGGGCGAAATCAGCCCCAGCATTTT	CSVGGGGRNQPQHF
TRBD1	TRBJ1-1	TRBV5-1	many	TGCGCCAGCGCCGGGACAGGGGGCAACACTGAAGCTTTCTTT	CASAGTGGNTEAFF
TRBD2	TRBJ2-2	TRBV14	few	TGTGCCAGCAGCCAACGAAATAGCGGGAGTGTCGGGGAGCTGTTTTTT	CASSQRNSGSVGELFF
NA	TRBJ1-5	TRBV19	NA	TGTGCCAGTAGTATAGCCAGTTATAGCAATCAGCCCCAGCATTTT	CASSIASYSNQPQHF
NA	TRBJ1-2	TRBV10-3	NA	TGTGCCATCAGTGAGTCGTCCTTACGACTGACTCCGAACTATGGCTACACCTTC	CAISESSLRLTPNYGYTF
TRBD2	TRBJ2-1	TRBV7-2	few	TGTGCCAGCAGCGAAAGTCTGATAGCGGGAGTCGATGAGCAGTTCTTC	CASSESLIAGVDEQFF
NA	TRBJ2-2	TRBV12-3/TRBV12-4	many	TGTGTGACGCGACAGATGTCTACCGGGGAGCTGTTTTTT	CVTRQMSTGELFF
NA	TRBJ1-2	TRBV7-2	few	TGTGCCAGCAGCCCAGGTGGGGGGCTCTATGGCTACACCTTC	CASSPGGGLYGYTF
TRBD2	TRBJ2-5	TRBV20-1	many	TGCAGTGCTACCGGACTAGCGGGAATCCAAGAGACCCAGTACTTC	CSATGLAGIQETQYF
NA	TRBJ1-5	TRBV19	once	TGTGCCAGTAGTATAGGGGAGGGCCAGAGGACCAATCAGCCCCAGCATTTT	CASSIGEGQRTNQPQHF
NA	TRBJ2-7	TRBV20-1	NA	TGCAGTGCTAGGGAAGTGGGAAGAGGATACGAGCAGTACTTC	CSAREVGRGYEQYF
TRBD1	TRBJ1-4	TRBV7-9	many	TGTGCCAGCAGTTTAACAGGGGGGATGGAAAAACTGTTTTTT	CASSLTGGMEKLFF
TRBD1	TRBJ1-4	TRBV11-2	many	TGTGCCAGCAGCTTGACAGGGTTGGGTGAAAAACTGTTTTTT	CASSLTGLGEKLFF
NA	TRBJ1-2	TRBV4-3	many	TGCGCCAGCAGCCAAGATGTGACACGTCCTGGCTACACCTTC	CASSQDVTRPGYTF
NA	TRBJ2-7	TRBV5-5	few	TGTGCCAGCAGCCTTGTTCCCAAGGACGGTTCCTACGAGCAGTACTTC	CASSLVPKDGSYEQYF
NA	TRBJ1-5	TRBV6-2/TRBV6-3	NA	TGTGCCAGCAGTTATCAGACAGGAACGGGTGGGGATCAGCCCCAGCATTTT	CASSYQTGTGGDQPQHF
NA	TRBJ1-5	TRBV7-8	NA	TGTGCCAGCAGCTTAGTGACAGGCGGAACCTCTAGCAATCAGCCCCAGCATTTT	CASSLVTGGTSSNQPQHF
TRBD1	TRBJ2-3	TRBV28	NA	TGTGCCAGCAGTTTATACGGGACAGGGGGCACAGATACGCAGTATTTT	CASSLYGTGGTDTQYF
TRBD2	TRBJ2-5	TRBV20-1	few	TGCAGTGCTAGGTTAACGGGAGGGGAGACCCAGTACTTC	CSARLTGGETQYF
TRBD1	TRBJ1-5	TRBV19	many	TGTGCCAGTAGTATTCTCCGGACAGGGATGTCGAGGAGTAGCAATCAGCCCCAGCATTTT	CASSILRTGMSRSSNQPQHF
NA	TRBJ2-5	TRBV15	few	TGTGCCACCAGTCAGAGGTCAGGGTGGGGAGAGACCCAGTACTTC	CATSQRSGWGETQYF
NA	TRBJ2-7	TRBV20-1	few	TGCAGTGCTAGGGACCTCGGACTGAGCTACGAGCAGTACTTC	CSARDLGLSYEQYF
NA	TRBJ1-1	TRBV15	NA	TGTGCCACCAGCACCCCGGGGGGGGGGTTTTACACTGAAGCTTTCTTT	CATSTPGGGFYTEAFF
NA	TRBJ1-1	TRBV10-3	NA	TGTGCCATCAGTGGGGATAGACAGCCCACTGAAGCTTTCTTT	CAISGDRQPTEAFF